This TCR beta chain was sequenced for a study of breast tumors, draining lymph nodes, adjacent tissues. Germline CDR1 and CDR2: MNHEY and SVGAGI. Trimming cost V 5 bases and J 0 bases; bases outside gene matches: 10. The CDR3 is 17 residues long. TCRdb reprocessed the multiplex PCR reads with MiXCR, giving one entry per CDR3 protein. The sample includes fewer than 25,000 distinct CDR3 sequences, around 68% of them seen just once. General study points: Luminal-like breast cancer showed significantly higher tumor–nontumor repertoire similarity than basal-like. The data were judged consistent with most tumor T cells coming from lymph node and expanding in tumor. Tumors had less TCR diversity than lymph nodes, more than nontumor tissue. Data only fit, rather than demonstrated, lymph node origin of most tumor T cells.

For this clonotype: Its antigen is currently unknown.

This TCR came from a female donor with breast cancer. Some clones in this sample may be carry-over from other donors' samples. Source material: tumor-adjacent breast tissue. V usage is TRBV6-5 and J usage is TRBJ2-3; TRBD2 matches at 8 bases. The CDR3 reads CASSRPGAGGSTDTQYF. DNA of the CDR3: TGTGCCAGCAGTCGCCCGGGGGCGGGAGGTAGCACAGATACGCAGTATTTT.